This entry features one TCR beta chain sequence. What it binds is unknown. The data were taken from a study of T cell repertoires in cytomegalovirus infection. Germline CDR1 MNHEY, CDR2 SMNVEV (reference sequence). V was clipped by 2 bases and J by 0 bases, with 10 bases between them. CDR3 length: 15 residues. TCRdb independently ran MiXCR on the reads; one entry per CDR3 protein. The data show roughly 87,000 distinct CDR3 sequences, with 29% seen just once and about 65% held by the top ten. Sequencing used CD8+ T cells from cultured PBMCs, obtained from culture after CMV antigen stimulation. The rearrangement uses TRBV27 and TRBJ1-1, with D maybe TRBD1 (5 bases). The receptor was derived from a human donor in good health (CMV status not recorded). Some clones in this sample may be carry-over from other donors' samples. CDR3 DNA sequence: TGTGCCAGCAGTTTACGACAGCCTATGAACACTGAAGCTTTCTTT. Its translation: CASSLRQPMNTEAFF.